Sequencing of this T cell receptor beta chain was carried out in a study of early T cells in non-severe SARS-CoV-2 infection. Each cDNA molecule carried a unique molecular identifier. TCRdb re-called the 5' RACE reads through MiXCR, storing one row per CDR3 protein. The data show 45,000 to 65,000 distinct CDR3 sequences, roughly 12% seen once. This CDR3 region has 15 residues. Trimming removed 5 bases from V and 4 bases from J; junction bases left unmatched: 6. Sequencing used whole blood, obtained at baseline. The source is an adult who was a healthcare worker with PCR-confirmed SARS-CoV-2 infection or an uninfected control (not recorded which). The chain links TRBV12-3 or TRBV12-4 to TRBJ1-5; the match to TRBD1 covers 9 bases. This CDR3 reads CASSPDRGYNQPQHF. The CDR3 region has the DNA TGTGCCAGCAGTCCCGACAGGGGGTATAATCAGCCCCAGCATTTT.